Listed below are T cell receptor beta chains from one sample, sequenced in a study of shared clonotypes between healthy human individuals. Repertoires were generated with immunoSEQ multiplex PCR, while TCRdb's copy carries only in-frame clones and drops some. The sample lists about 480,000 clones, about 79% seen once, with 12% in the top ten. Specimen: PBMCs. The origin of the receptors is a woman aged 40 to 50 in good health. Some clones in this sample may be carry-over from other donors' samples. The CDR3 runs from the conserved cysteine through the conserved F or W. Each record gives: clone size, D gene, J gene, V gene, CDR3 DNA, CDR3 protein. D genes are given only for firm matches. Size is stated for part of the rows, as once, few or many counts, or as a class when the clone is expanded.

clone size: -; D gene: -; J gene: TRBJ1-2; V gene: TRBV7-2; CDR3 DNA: TGTGCCAGCAGCTTAGAAAGTGGGACAACTGCTAACTATGGCTACACCTTC; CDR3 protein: CASSLESGTTANYGYTF
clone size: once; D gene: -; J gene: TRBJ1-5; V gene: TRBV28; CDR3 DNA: TGTGCCAGCAGTTTCGGGCCCCATAGCAATCAGCCCCAGCATTTT; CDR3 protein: CASSFGPHSNQPQHF
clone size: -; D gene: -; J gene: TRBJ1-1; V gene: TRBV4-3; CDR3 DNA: TGCGCCAGCAGCCAAGATCACGGGCGGATGGAAGCTTTCTTT; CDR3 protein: CASSQDHGRMEAFF
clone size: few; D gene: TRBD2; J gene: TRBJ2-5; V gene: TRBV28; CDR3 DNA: TGTGCCAGCAGTCGACTAGCGGGAGTGGAGACCCAGTACTTC; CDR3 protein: CASSRLAGVETQYF
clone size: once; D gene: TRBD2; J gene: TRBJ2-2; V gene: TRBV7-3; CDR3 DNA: TGTGCCAGCAGCCCCCGACTAGCGGGAAACACCGGGGAGCTGTTTTTT; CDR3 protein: CASSPRLAGNTGELFF
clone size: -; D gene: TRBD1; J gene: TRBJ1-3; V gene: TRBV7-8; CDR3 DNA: TGTGCCAGCAGCCCTGGGACAGGGTACTCTGGAAACACCATATATTTT; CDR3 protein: CASSPGTGYSGNTIYF
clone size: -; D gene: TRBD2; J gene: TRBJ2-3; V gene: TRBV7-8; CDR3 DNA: TGTGCCAGCAGCAAAAGGGCAGCGGGAGGTGGGGCAGATACGCAGTATTTT; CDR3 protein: CASSKRAAGGGADTQYF
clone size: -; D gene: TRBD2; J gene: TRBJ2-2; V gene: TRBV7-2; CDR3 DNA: TGTGCCAGCACCCAGCGGGCTAGCGGAGCGAACACCGGGGAGCTGTTTTTT; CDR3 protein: CASTQRASGANTGELFF
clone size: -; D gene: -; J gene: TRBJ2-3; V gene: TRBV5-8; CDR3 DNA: TGTGCCAGCAGCTTGGCCCCCGTGCACACAGATACGCAGTATTTT; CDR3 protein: CASSLAPVHTDTQYF
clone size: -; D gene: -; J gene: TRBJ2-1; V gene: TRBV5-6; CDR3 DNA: TGTGCCAGCAGCTCCGGGTCGCCTAGCCAGTACAATGAGCAGTTCTTC; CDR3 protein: CASSSGSPSQYNEQFF